One sample yielded the 20 T cell receptor beta chains listed below, sequenced in a study of CD8+ T cells in alopecia areata. Once RNA had been extracted, it was reverse transcribed into cDNA to act as the sequencing template. Profiling relied on immunoSEQ multiplex PCR, and the TCRdb table lists in-frame clones only, not all of them. The profile covers 80,000 to 100,000 clones, with 35% to 45% appearing a single time and under 0.9% taken by the ten largest. Material for sequencing was CD4+ T cells sorted from blood. These receptors were obtained from a human donor with alopecia areata.

V usage is TRBV7-2 and J usage is TRBJ2-1; D gene ambiguous. The length of the CDR3 is 12 residues. CDR1 is SGHTA, CDR2 FQGNSA, per germline. Trimming took off 6 bases at V and 9 bases at J, with 12 bases between the two ends. CDR3 amino acids: CASSRQRGEQFF. CDR3 sequence (DNA): TGTGCCAGCAGTCGTCAGCGCGGTGAGCAGTTCTTC.

This chain uses TRBV15 with TRBJ2-1; no clear D. Deletions cut 7 bases from V and 5 bases from J, with 15 bases between. The CDR3 is 14 amino acids. The V gene's germline CDR1 is LNHNV and CDR2 YYDKDF (reference sequence). The CDR3 loop is CATTKGMLNNEQFF. CDR3 nucleotide sequence: TGTGCCACCACCAAGGGAATGTTGAACAATGAGCAGTTCTTC.

As DNA, the CDR3 is TGCGCCAGCAGCCGCTTAGGGACAGGGAACGAGCAGTACTTC. Translated, it gives CASSRLGTGNEQYF. This sequence joins TRBV5-1 and TRBJ2-7; 9 bases align to TRBD1. Germline-derived CDR1 and CDR2 are SGHRS and YFSETQ. Germline trimming cut 4 bases from V and 5 bases from J; bases unmatched to any gene: 7. CDR3 length equals 14 residues. Full variable domain (rest looked up from reference TRBV5-1 and TRBJ2-7): KAGVTQTPRYLIKTRGQQVTLSCSPISGHRSVSWYQQTPGQGLQFLFEYFSETQRNKGNFPGRFSGRQFSNSRSEMNVSTLELGDSALYLCASSRLGTGNEQYFGPGTRLTVT.

This chain uses TRBV5-1 with TRBJ2-1, with a possible D match to TRBD2 (5 bases). The CDR3 runs 15 residues. V was trimmed by 0 bases and J by 9 bases, leaving 16 bases between them. CDR1 is SGHRS and CDR2 is YFSETQ in the germline V gene. The CDR3 nucleotides read TGCGCCAGCAGCTTGGGCCCTTCCGGAGGCGTTGAGCAGTTCTTC. It specifies CASSLGPSGGVEQFF.

In its sample, this clone was seen a few times. The rearrangement links TRBV23-1 to TRBJ2-5; D may be TRBD2 (6 bases). TRBV23-1 is classed as an ORF, of uncertain function. Trimming shortened V by 4 bases and J by 2 bases, and 14 bases separated the two germline ends. CDR3 length: 15 amino acids. The CDR3 spells CASSPVSGEQETQYF. In DNA, the CDR3 is TGCGCCAGCAGTCCAGTTAGCGGCGAACAAGAGACCCAGTACTTC.

The chain employs TRBV30 and TRBJ1-1, with unresolved D. Germline V lookup: CDR1 GTSNPN, CDR2 SVGIG (reference sequence). V lost 0 bases, J lost 1 base, and 9 bases lay in between. CDR3 size: 14 residues. The CDR3 region has the DNA TGTGCCTGGAGTGTACTTCTGGAGAACACTGAAGCTTTCTTT. It specifies CAWSVLLENTEAFF.

This clone was detected once. CDR3 DNA: TGCAGCGTTGTTGGACAGGGACCAATAGTGGCTTTCTTT. Its translation is CSVVGQGPIVAFF. J is TRBJ1-1 and V is TRBV29-1, with 8 bases matching TRBD1. From germline, CDR1 is SQVTM and CDR2 ANQGSEA. After removal of 4 bases from V and 11 bases from J, the junction contained 12 bases not matched to a gene. The CDR3 spans 13 residues.

This clone turned up a few times. The rearrangement links TRBV29-1 to TRBJ2-5, with TRBD1 as a possible D gene (5 bases). Germline V gene data show CDR1 as SQVTM and CDR2 as ANQGSEA. This CDR3 has 12 residues. V lost 4 bases and J lost 3, with 9 bases in between. CDR3 amino acids: CSVGGFKETQYF. The CDR3 bases are TGCAGCGTTGGGGGCTTCAAAGAGACCCAGTACTTC. Variable domain in full (rest from reference TRBV29-1 and TRBJ2-5): SAVISQKPSRDICQRGTSLTIQCQVDSQVTMMFWYRQQPGQSLTLIATANQGSEATYESGFVIDKFPISRPNLTFSTLTVSNMSPEDSSIYLCSVGGFKETQYFGPGTRLLVL.

The V gene is TRBV9, the J gene TRBJ2-3; 8 bases fit TRBD2. The ends lost 0 bases at V and 2 bases at J; junction bases unmatched: 14. Per the germline V gene, CDR1 is SGDLS and CDR2 is YYNGEE. The CDR3 has 19 residues. CDR3 amino acids: CASSVGRWGGGGPTDTQYF. The CDR3 DNA reads as TGTGCCAGCAGCGTAGGGAGGTGGGGTGGCGGGGGGCCCACAGATACGCAGTATTTT.

The V gene is TRBV9, the J gene TRBJ1-1, with D possibly matching TRBD1 (5 bases). Germline-derived CDR1 and CDR2 are SGDLS and YYNGEE. Trimming shortened V by 0 bases and J by 6 bases, and 9 bases separated the two germline ends. This CDR3 spans 13 amino acids. The CDR3 nucleotides read TGTGCCAGCAGCGTAGGGGGACCGGCTGAAGCTTTCTTT. It encodes CASSVGGPAEAFF.

The sample holds a few counts of this clone. The CDR3 here is CSVTTTGNGELFF. CDR3 sequence (DNA): TGCAGCGTGACGACGACAGGGAACGGGGAGCTGTTTTTT. The chain is built from TRBV29-1 and TRBJ2-2; 7 bases are a match to TRBD1. CDR3 length equals 13 residues. Germline V gene lookup returns CDR1 SQVTM and CDR2 ANQGSEA. The trim removed 6 bases at V and 7 bases at J, leaving 8 bases unmatched.

This clone is a singleton in its sample. The chain combines TRBV4-1 with TRBJ1-2; D call uncertain. This CDR3 region has 15 residues. Germline CDR1 is MGHRA and CDR2 is YSYEKL. The germline V and J ends were trimmed by 0 bases and 7 bases, with 15 bases remaining between them. The CDR3: CASSQDGLRASGYTF. Here the CDR3 DNA reads TGCGCCAGCAGCCAAGACGGGTTAAGGGCCTCTGGCTACACCTTC.

The chain combines TRBV7-2 with TRBJ2-3; 11 bases are shared with TRBD2. The CDR3 loop spans 16 amino acids. V shed 1 base, J shed 7 bases, and the junction held 7 bases outside the gene matches. Germline-derived CDR1 and CDR2 are SGHTA and FQGNSA. CDR3 region: CASSLGGLAGNNTQYF. The CDR3 region has the DNA TGTGCCAGCAGCTTAGGAGGACTAGCGGGTAATAATACGCAGTATTTT.

The table lists this clone with a few counts. The rearrangement uses TRBV6-6 and TRBJ1-2; a possible D gene is TRBD1 (6 bases). The germline V and J ends were trimmed by 6 bases and 6 bases, with 20 bases remaining between them. The CDR3 is made up of 15 amino acids. CDR1 is MNHNY, CDR2 SVGAGI, per germline (reference sequence). CDR3 sequence reads: CASSFAGVSGNGYTF. The CDR3 DNA is TGTGCCAGCAGCTTTGCAGGGGTATCTGGGAATGGCTACACCTTC.

Only a few counts were recorded for this clone. This chain connects TRBV18 to TRBJ1-5, with D possibly being TRBD1 (5 bases). The germline V gene has CDR1 KGHSH and CDR2 LQKENI. The CDR3 contains 15 residues. The V end was cut by 8 bases, the J end by 3 bases, with 17 bases between. The CDR3 sequence is CASAAGAASNQPQHF. The DNA of the CDR3 is TGTGCCAGCGCGGCCGGGGCCGCTTCCAATCAGCCCCAGCATTTT.

The CDR3 loop reads CASSQGTSGSSYEQYF. For the CDR3, the DNA is TGTGCCAGCTCACAGGGGACTAGCGGGAGCTCCTACGAGCAGTACTTC. This chain joins TRBV18 and TRBJ2-7, with TRBD2 matching over 14 bases. The germline gives CDR1 KGHSH, CDR2 LQKENI. The V segment lost 4 bases and the J segment 0 bases; nucleotides outside the gene matches: 2. This CDR3 has 16 amino acids.

The count of this clone is one. The chain links TRBV11-2 to TRBJ2-1, with D perhaps being TRBD1 or TRBD2 (6 bases each). This CDR3 comprises 14 residues. Germline CDR1 and CDR2: SGHAT and FQNNGV. V lost 8 bases and J 2 bases, leaving 13 bases between the germline ends. The CDR3 nucleotides are TGTGCCAGCGCCGAGGGGGGCCCCTACAATGAGCAGTTCTTC. Protein product: CASAEGGPYNEQFF.

V usage is TRBV30 and J usage is TRBJ2-6; no definite D call. Germline values: CDR1 GTSNPN, CDR2 SVGIG (reference sequence). This CDR3 is 13 amino acids long. The V and J ends lost 3 bases and 3 bases respectively, with 6 bases between them. The CDR3 sequence: CAWRSFGANVLTF. CDR3 nucleotide sequence: TGTGCCTGGAGAAGCTTTGGGGCCAACGTCCTGACTTTC.

This chain joins TRBV27 and TRBJ1-2, with D possibly TRBD1 on 6 matching bases. Deletions cut 3 bases from V and 5 bases from J, with 16 bases between. This CDR3 spans 15 amino acids. CDR1 is MNHEY, CDR2 SMNVEV, per germline (reference sequence). The CDR3 region has the DNA TGTGCCAGCAGTTTGACAGGCCTCGGGGGGTATGGCTACACCTTC. It translates to CASSLTGLGGYGYTF.

This clone was counted once. V gene TRBV5-1 combines with J gene TRBJ2-2; D unclear. The CDR3 loop spans 14 amino acids. Germline V gene data show CDR1 as SGHRS and CDR2 as YFSETQ. Between the trimmed V and J ends, which lost 0 bases and 2 bases, there was a span of 5 bases. The chain's CDR3 is CASSLGPNTGELFF. In nucleotides, the CDR3 is TGCGCCAGCAGCTTGGGACCTAACACCGGGGAGCTGTTTTTT.